A single sample is the source of the 3 T cell receptor beta chains below, sequenced in a study of PD-1 blockade in classical Hodgkin lymphoma. Autologous stem cell transplantation was followed by relapse in every patient, and brentuximab vedotin exposure varied. Profiling relied on immunoSEQ multiplex PCR, and the TCRdb table lists in-frame clones only, not all of them. The top ten hold roughly 8% of the sample, which has roughly 15,000 clones, 65% seen once. The specimen comprised peripheral blood mononuclear cells (PBMCs), sampled before the second cycle of nivolumab. The receptor set was obtained from a human donor with classical Hodgkin lymphoma.

This clone is deemed medium-sized (0.01 to 0.1%). V usage is TRBV27 and J usage is TRBJ2-7; the match to TRBD1 covers 9 bases. This CDR3 spans 14 amino acids. V trimming: 3 bases; J trimming: 3 bases; junction bases outside the gene matches: 3. In germline, CDR1 is MNHEY, CDR2 SMNVEV (reference sequence). The CDR3 DNA reads as TGTGCCAGCAGTTTTCGACAGGGGGGCTACGAGCAGTACTTC. Encoded protein: CASSFRQGGYEQYF.

The chain couples TRBV7-9 to TRBJ2-1; 8 positions agree with TRBD1. Per the germline V gene, CDR1 is SEHNR and CDR2 is FQNEAQ (reference sequence). After removal of 5 bases from V and 8 bases from J, the junction contained 5 bases not matched to a gene. The CDR3 loop spans 13 amino acids. The CDR3 reads CASSPSGGYEQFF. The CDR3 DNA sequence: TGTGCCAGCAGCCCTTCAGGGGGCTATGAGCAGTTCTTC.

CDR3 DNA sequence: TGTGCCAGCAGGTTATCCCCCGGGACAGGGATAGCTGGGGCCAACGTCCTGACTTTC. Its translation: CASRLSPGTGIAGANVLTF. The rearrangement links TRBV7-6 to TRBJ2-6; 9 bases align to TRBD1. The CDR3 sequence is 19 residues long. CDR1 and CDR2 from the germline V gene are SGHVS and FNYEAQ. The V gene end was trimmed by 6 bases and the J gene end by 2 bases; junction bases not matched to a gene: 14.